This T cell receptor beta chain is from a study of OX40 agonist ivuxolimab in advanced cancers. Produced via immunoSEQ multiplex PCR; TCRdb's table is partial and in-frame only. This table has roughly 42,000 clones, around 93% appearing once. Looked up from germline, CDR1 is MGHRA and CDR2 is YSYEKL. The CDR3 spans 15 residues. Trimming removed 1 base from V and 2 bases from J; junction bases left unmatched: 4. The sequencing here drew on CD4+ or CD8+ T cells sorted from blood, taken in a trial of the OX40 agonist ivuxolimab. The rearrangement uses TRBV4-1 and TRBJ2-7; the match to TRBD1 covers 8 bases. The clonotype originates from an adult with an advanced solid tumor such as melanoma, head and neck, liver or kidney cancer. The chain's CDR3 is CASSQGRQGTYEQYF. CDR3 DNA sequence: TGCGCCAGCAGCCAAGGTAGACAGGGGACCTACGAGCAGTACTTC.